The present TCR beta chain was sequenced within a study of T cell clones after liver transplantation. Study background: Pre-transplant mixed lymphocyte reactions yielded third-party-reactive TCRbeta sequences as comparators for graft-donor-reactive sequences. Samples came pre-transplant, pre-randomization before withdrawal, and post-randomization after withdrawal ended.

A word on this clone: Other DNA sequences from this sample encode an identical CDR3 as well.

The protocol was immunoSEQ multiplex PCR, while the TCRdb copy is restricted to in-frame clones and leaves out a portion. Among more than 70,000 clones listed, 83% were seen once. Germline V gives CDR1 KGHSH, CDR2 LQKENI. There are 13 residues in the CDR3. Between the trimmed V and J ends, which lost 3 bases and 6 bases, there was a span of 11 bases. The sequencing here drew on CD4+ T cells from blood, taken at the 22-month timepoint. The J gene is TRBJ1-2, the V gene TRBV18; maybe TRBD1 (5 bases). The sequence came from a human patient who received a liver transplant. These T cells may partly come from the graft donor. Written as DNA, the CDR3 is TGTGCCAGCTCACCCGCCCAGGGTGATGGCTACACCTTC. This sequence encodes CASSPAQGDGYTF.